This T cell receptor (beta chain) derives from a study of beta chain features in type 1 diabetes. Every isolated RNA sample was fully reverse transcribed, so sequencing captured expressed TCRB transcripts. Clones were read by immunoSEQ multiplex PCR, and TCRdb kept only the in-frame ones, dropping some. Here the sample spans 350,000 or so clones, about 20% being singletons. The ends were cut back, 5 bases at V and 0 bases at J, with 17 bases in the middle. The CDR3 extends over 17 amino acids. Germline values: CDR1 LNHDA, CDR2 SQIVND (reference sequence). This chain joins TRBV19 and TRBJ2-1, with D tentatively TRBD1 (6 bases). The sequence came from a woman under 30 in good health. The specimen was naive CD4+ T cells from blood. The CDR3 reads CASSVPGHRSSYNEQFF. Written as DNA, the CDR3 is TGTGCCAGTAGTGTCCCGGGACACAGGAGCTCCTACAATGAGCAGTTCTTC.